A selection of T cell receptor beta chains follows, all from one sample in a study of cytomegalovirus exposure and HLA in healthy donors. Measured with immunoSEQ multiplex PCR; TCRdb has only the in-frame clones, and not every one. Of roughly 90,000 clones in the sample, 80% are singletons; the top ten hold approximately 2%. The material sequenced was PBMCs. The receptors here all came from a man younger than 30 in good health and CMV-seronegative. CDR3s include the opening cysteine and the closing phenylalanine or tryptophan. Fields, in order: D gene, V gene, clone size, J gene, CDR3 length, CDR3 protein, CDR3 DNA. The D gene is left open where the match is weak. Clone size, where shown, is once, few, many, or a class for clones that have expanded.

>.|TRBV30|once|TRBJ2-1|13
CAGTRHSRNEQFF
TGTGCCGGGACCAGACACAGTAGGAATGAGCAGTTCTTC
>.|TRBV2|.|TRBJ1-3|15
CASSEGQGIGNTIYF
TGTGCCAGCAGTGAGGGACAAGGTATTGGAAACACCATATATTTT
>.|TRBV14|.|TRBJ2-7|16
CASSQVQEPNPYEQYF
TGTGCCAGCAGCCAAGTGCAGGAACCCAACCCCTACGAGCAGTACTTC
>.|TRBV5-4|once|TRBJ1-2|13
CASSPQGYYGYTF
TGTGCCAGCAGCCCTCAGGGCTACTATGGCTACACCTTC
>TRBD2|TRBV5-4|once|TRBJ2-5|14
CATYPGLVQETQYF
TGTGCCACCTACCCGGGACTAGTACAAGAGACCCAGTACTTC
>TRBD2|TRBV29-1|.|TRBJ2-7|16
CSVEVILLAPTYEQYF
TGCAGCGTTGAAGTGATCCTACTAGCGCCCACCTACGAGCAGTACTTC
>.|TRBV5-1|.|TRBJ2-3|13
CASSSPGEDTQYF
TGCGCCAGCAGTTCCCCAGGTGAAGATACGCAGTATTTT
>.|TRBV11-2|.|TRBJ1-2|12
CASSSLTGGYTF
TGTGCCAGCAGCTCCTTAACGGGTGGCTACACCTTC
>TRBD1|TRBV4-2|once|TRBJ1-2|14
CASSHEDRGRGYTF
TGTGCCAGCAGCCATGAGGACAGGGGCCGGGGCTACACCTTC
>TRBD1|TRBV30|.|TRBJ1-3|13
CAWSGTGDLTIYF
TGTGCCTGGAGTGGGACAGGGGACCTGACCATATATTTT
>TRBD1|TRBV12-5|.|TRBJ2-5|14
CASGPGTGGETQYF
TGTGCTAGTGGGCCGGGGACAGGGGGGGAGACCCAGTACTTC
>TRBD1|TRBV6-5|few|TRBJ2-5|14
CASSHRTGWETQYF
TGTGCCAGCAGCCACCGGACAGGATGGGAGACCCAGTACTTC
>.|TRBV18|.|TRBJ2-7|13
CASSPPAPGEQYF
TGTGCCAGCTCACCACCGGCACCAGGCGAGCAGTACTTC
>.|TRBV7-9|few|TRBJ1-2|15
CASSLGTRGKDGYTF
TGTGCCAGCAGCTTAGGGACCCGGGGGAAGGATGGCTACACCTTC
>.|TRBV30|.|TRBJ1-6|14
CAWSPLDRGSPLHF
TGTGCCTGGAGCCCATTGGATCGAGGGTCACCCCTCCACTTT
>.|TRBV2|.|TRBJ2-7|15
CASRGGLPKTYEQYF
TGTGCCAGCAGAGGTGGACTTCCGAAAACCTACGAGCAGTACTTC
>TRBD1|TRBV19|.|TRBJ1-2|14
CASSFQGANYGYTF
TGTGCCAGTAGTTTCCAGGGGGCGAACTATGGCTACACCTTC
>.|TRBV6-5|.|TRBJ2-1|15
CASKAGARTRVEQFF
TGTGCCAGCAAGGCAGGGGCGAGGACTAGGGTTGAGCAGTTCTTC
>TRBD1|TRBV2|few|TRBJ1-1|13
CARNRGTNTEAFF
TGTGCCAGAAACAGGGGAACGAACACTGAAGCTTTCTTT
>TRBD1|TRBV18|.|TRBJ2-3|14
CASSRTGGEDTQYF
TGTGCCAGCTCGCGGACAGGGGGCGAAGATACGCAGTATTTT
>.|TRBV9|.|TRBJ2-7|14
CASSEGSLGYEQYF
TGTGCCAGCAGCGAGGGGTCATTAGGCTACGAGCAGTACTTC
>TRBD1|TRBV5-1|.|TRBJ1-5|15
CASSLGQGSNQPQHF
TGCGCCAGCAGCTTGGGACAGGGAAGCAATCAGCCCCAGCATTTT
>TRBD1|TRBV2|.|TRBJ1-5|15
CASRGPGQLNQPQHF
TGTGCCAGCAGGGGACCGGGACAGTTGAATCAGCCCCAGCATTTT
>.|TRBV27|.|TRBJ2-2|11
CASSFNGELFF
TGTGCCAGCAGTTTCAACGGGGAGCTGTTTTTT
>.|TRBV13|.|TRBJ2-7|13
CASSLAVTYEQYF
TGTGCCAGCAGCTTAGCAGTTACCTACGAGCAGTACTTC
>TRBD1|TRBV25-1|.|TRBJ1-6|15
CASSRQGDDNSPLHF
TGTGCCAGCAGTAGACAGGGGGACGATAATTCACCCCTCCACTTT
>TRBD1|TRBV7-7|.|TRBJ2-1|17
CASSTWTGDRLRVEQFF
TGTGCCAGCAGCACTTGGACAGGGGATCGGCTACGTGTTGAGCAGTTCTTC
>TRBD1|TRBV5-5|.|TRBJ1-2|12
CASSRTGEGYTF
TGTGCCAGCAGCAGGACAGGGGAGGGCTACACCTTC
>.|TRBV29-1|.|TRBJ2-3|13
CSVGGGGTDTQYF
TGCAGCGTTGGAGGGGGAGGCACAGATACGCAGTATTTT
>.|TRBV29-1|.|TRBJ1-1|14
CSVDRSGFHTEAFF
TGCAGCGTTGACAGATCGGGTTTTCACACTGAAGCTTTCTTT
>TRBD1|TRBV6-6|once|TRBJ2-7|14
CASRQGQGAYEQYF
TGTGCCAGCAGGCAGGGACAGGGGGCTTACGAGCAGTACTTC
>TRBD2|TRBV4-1|.|TRBJ2-4|16
CASSPPFPGTSGTVYF
TGCGCCAGCAGCCCCCCATTCCCCGGGACTAGCGGGACAGTGTACTTC
>.|TRBV7-8|.|TRBJ2-5|15
CASSLVLGLQETQYF
TGTGCCAGCAGCTTAGTGCTCGGACTCCAAGAGACCCAGTACTTC
>.|TRBV7-2|.|TRBJ2-7|11
CASSRAYEQYF
TGTGCCAGCAGCCGAGCTTACGAGCAGTACTTC
>.|TRBV19|few|TRBJ2-7|12
CASSTGDYEQYF
TGTGCCAGTAGTACGGGGGACTACGAGCAGTACTTC
>.|TRBV6-1|.|TRBJ2-3|13
CASSAGYTDTQYF
TGTGCCAGCAGTGCAGGATACACAGATACGCAGTATTTT
>TRBD1|TRBV7-8|.|TRBJ1-5|16
CASSLAGDRGYQPQHF
TGTGCCAGCAGCTTAGCGGGGGACAGGGGTTATCAGCCCCAGCATTTT
>.|TRBV10-3|.|TRBJ2-7|13
CAAHGTDAYEQYF
TGTGCCGCTCACGGGACTGATGCATACGAGCAGTACTTC
>.|TRBV5-1|.|TRBJ2-5|11
CASSLQETQYF
TGCGCCAGCAGCCTCCAAGAGACCCAGTACTTC
>TRBD1|TRBV19|.|TRBJ1-2|16
CASHPGTGIIMDGYTF
TGTGCCAGTCATCCCGGGACAGGGATAATTATGGATGGCTACACCTTC
>TRBD1|TRBV7-9|once|TRBJ1-2|13
CASGEGGYYGYTF
TGTGCCAGCGGGGAAGGGGGCTACTATGGCTACACCTTC
>TRBD1|TRBV18|.|TRBJ1-1|18
CASSALVGTGKMNTEAFF
TGTGCCAGCTCAGCGCTCGTCGGGACAGGGAAAATGAACACTGAAGCTTTCTTT
>.|TRBV5-1|.|TRBJ2-2|15
CASSPGTRNTGELFF
TGCGCCAGCAGCCCCGGGACTCGAAACACCGGGGAGCTGTTTTTT
>TRBD2|TRBV9|once|TRBJ2-5|16
CASSASGPPTSGTQYF
TGTGCCAGCAGCGCCTCGGGTCCTCCAACTAGCGGGACCCAGTACTTC
>TRBD2|TRBV6-5|.|TRBJ2-1|15
CASSYTRTRDNEQFF
TGTGCCAGCAGTTACACAAGGACTAGGGACAATGAGCAGTTCTTC
>.|TRBV5-1|.|TRBJ2-3|14
CASSLEPRTDTQYF
TGCGCCAGCAGCTTGGAGCCACGCACAGATACGCAGTATTTT
>TRBD1|TRBV6-1|.|TRBJ1-1|14
CASRSGTGIAEAFF
TGTGCCAGCAGATCCGGGACAGGGATCGCTGAAGCTTTCTTT
>.|TRBV6-5|.|TRBJ1-2|13
CASSFGDQGGYTF
TGTGCCAGCAGTTTCGGGGATCAGGGGGGCTACACCTTC
>TRBD2|TRBV9|.|TRBJ2-5|14
CASSVAGGAETQYF
TGTGCCAGCAGCGTAGCGGGGGGGGCGGAGACCCAGTACTTC
>TRBD1|TRBV7-6|.|TRBJ2-5|14
CASSSGQGFETQYF
TGTGCCAGCAGCTCTGGACAGGGGTTTGAGACCCAGTACTTC
>TRBD1|TRBV7-2|.|TRBJ1-2|13
CASSRTGGYGYTF
TGTGCCAGCAGCCGGACAGGGGGCTATGGCTACACCTTC
>TRBD2|TRBV27|.|TRBJ2-3|15
CASSSRGGWTDTQYF
TGTGCCAGCAGTTCTCGCGGGGGGTGGACAGATACGCAGTATTTT
>TRBD1|TRBV29-1|.|TRBJ2-7|16
CSVGWETGGYEHEQYF
TGCAGCGTTGGTTGGGAGACAGGGGGTTACGAACACGAGCAGTACTTC
>.|TRBV5-1|.|TRBJ1-1|14
CASSPTGKDTEAFF
TGCGCCAGCAGCCCCACAGGGAAGGACACTGAAGCTTTCTTT
>.|TRBV6-5|.|TRBJ1-3|15
CASSSQGYSGNTIYF
TGTGCCAGCTCCTCCCAGGGTTACTCTGGAAACACCATATATTTT
>TRBD1|TRBV4-2|few|TRBJ1-1|12
CASSQGSGGAFF
TGTGCCAGCAGCCAAGGGTCAGGGGGTGCTTTCTTT
>.|TRBV13|.|TRBJ1-4|15
CASSLGEDRSEKLFF
TGTGCCAGCAGCTTAGGAGAAGACAGATCGGAAAAACTGTTTTTT
>.|TRBV5-4|.|TRBJ2-3|11
CASSFGDTQYF
TGTGCCAGCAGCTTCGGAGATACGCAGTATTTT
>.|TRBV30|.|TRBJ1-5|13
CAWSREDNQPQHF
TGTGCCTGGAGCCGAGAGGACAATCAGCCCCAGCATTTT